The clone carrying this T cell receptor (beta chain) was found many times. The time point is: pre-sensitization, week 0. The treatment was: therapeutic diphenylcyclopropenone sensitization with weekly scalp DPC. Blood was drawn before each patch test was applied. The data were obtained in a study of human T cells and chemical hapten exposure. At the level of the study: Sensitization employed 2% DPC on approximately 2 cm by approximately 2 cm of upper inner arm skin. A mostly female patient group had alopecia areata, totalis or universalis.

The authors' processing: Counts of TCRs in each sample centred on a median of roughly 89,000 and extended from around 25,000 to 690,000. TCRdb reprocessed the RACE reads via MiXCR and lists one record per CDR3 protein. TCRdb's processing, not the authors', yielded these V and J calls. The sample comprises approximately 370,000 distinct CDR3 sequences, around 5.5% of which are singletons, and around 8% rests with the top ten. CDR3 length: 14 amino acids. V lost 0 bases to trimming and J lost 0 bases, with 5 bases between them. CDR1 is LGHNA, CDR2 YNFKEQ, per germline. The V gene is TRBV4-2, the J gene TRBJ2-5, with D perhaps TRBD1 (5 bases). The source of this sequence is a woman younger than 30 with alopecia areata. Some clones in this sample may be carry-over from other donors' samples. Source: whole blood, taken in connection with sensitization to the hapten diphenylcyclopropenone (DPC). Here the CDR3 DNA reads TGTGCCAGCAGCCAAGAGACAGACCAAGAGACCCAGTACTTC. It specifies CASSQETDQETQYF.